This TCR beta chain is from a study of shared clonotypes between healthy human individuals. Study-wide points: Some clonotypes were shared by all four sorted-subset donors, while others were not shared. The non-shared ones had lower generation probabilities than the shared ones.

Clones were read by immunoSEQ multiplex PCR, and TCRdb kept only the in-frame ones, dropping some. The repertoire holds over a million clones, with roughly 96% as singletons. On this clone: Its antigen remains unidentified.

The material sequenced was naive CD4+ T cells sorted from blood. Subset here: CD45RA+ positively selected. The sequence came from a man aged 30 to 45 in good health.

The CDR3 DNA follows: TGTGCCAGCAGCACACTAGCGGGGTCGACAGATACGCAGTATTTT. It specifies CASSTLAGSTDTQYF. The chain recombines TRBV9 with TRBJ2-3, with 10 positions matching TRBD2. Germline V gene data show CDR1 as SGDLS and CDR2 as YYNGEE. The CDR3 runs to 15 residues. The ends lost 4 bases at V and 3 bases at J; junction bases unmatched: 5.